What follows are 21 T cell receptor beta chains derived from one specimen sequenced in a study of OX40 agonist ivuxolimab in advanced cancers. Generated by immunoSEQ multiplex PCR, the TCRdb table keeps only in-frame clones and is missing some. The sample carries around 80,000 clones, roughly nine tenths recorded once. The specimen comprised CD4+ or CD8+ T cells sorted from blood, sampled in a trial of the OX40 agonist ivuxolimab. These receptors all come from an adult with an advanced solid tumor such as melanoma, head and neck, liver or kidney cancer.

The chain couples TRBV20-1 to TRBJ2-7, with D uncertain. Germline loops: CDR1 DFQATT, CDR2 SNEGSKA (reference sequence). The V end was cut by 3 bases, the J end by 3 bases, with 6 bases between. The CDR3 consists of 11 residues. CDR3 nucleotides: TGCAGTGCTAGTAAGTACTACGAGCAGTACTTC. This translates into CSASKYYEQYF.

The J gene is TRBJ1-6, the V gene TRBV7-9; no firm D call. This CDR3 is built from 14 residues. V gave up 2 bases and J gave up 5 bases, with 7 bases separating them. Germline assignment: CDR1 SEHNR and CDR2 FQNEAQ (reference sequence). The CDR3 nucleotides read TGTGCCAGCAGCTTATCACGGGATAATTCACCCCTCCACTTT. Protein sequence: CASSLSRDNSPLHF.

The genes are TRBV6-6 and TRBJ1-2, with TRBD1 matching 7 bases. V lost 5 bases to trimming and J lost 4 bases; unmatched junction nucleotides: 10. Germline CDR1 reads MNHNY; CDR2 reads SVGAGI (reference sequence). The CDR3 runs 15 residues. CDR3 coding DNA: TGTGCCAGCAGTGGTTCTCATTACAGGGGCTATGGCTACACCTTC. As protein: CASSGSHYRGYGYTF.

V is TRBV6-5 and J is TRBJ1-5, with TRBD1 matching 7 bases. The ends lost 7 bases at V and 4 bases at J; junction bases unmatched: 4. There are 13 residues in the CDR3. CDR1 MNHEY and CDR2 SVGAGI come from the germline V gene. The DNA for the CDR3 is TGTGCCAGCACCACAGGGGAGAATCAGCCCCAGCATTTT. Translation: CASTTGENQPQHF.

The gene calls are TRBV19 and TRBJ2-7, with D unresolved. This CDR3 spans 14 amino acids. Trimming stripped 3 bases from V and 5 bases from J, with 14 bases between. Germline CDR1 LNHDA, CDR2 SQIVND (reference sequence). For the CDR3, the DNA is TGTGCCAGTAGTATTCGAACAGATCGGAACGAGCAGTACTTC. This translates into CASSIRTDRNEQYF.

This rearrangement joins TRBV29-1 to TRBJ1-2; D remains ambiguous. This CDR3 has 13 residues. Germline V gene data show CDR1 as SQVTM and CDR2 as ANQGSEA. V shed 0 bases and J shed 2 bases, with 7 bases lying between them. The CDR3 loop reads CSVEEGSNYGYTF. CDR3 nucleotide sequence: TGCAGCGTTGAAGAGGGGAGCAACTATGGCTACACCTTC.

The chain joins TRBV5-1 to TRBJ1-1; 12 bases align to TRBD1. CDR1 and CDR2 from the germline V gene are SGHRS and YFSETQ. Losses at the gene ends were 0 bases for V and 6 bases for J; bases not matched to a gene: 3. CDR3 length: 15 amino acids. CDR3 nucleotides: TGCGCCAGCAGCTTGGGGGACAGGGGGCCTTCTGAAGCTTTCTTT. Residues: CASSLGDRGPSEAFF.

This sequence joins TRBV25-1 and TRBJ2-3; D remains ambiguous. Deletions cut 5 bases from V and 5 bases from J, with 5 bases between. The CDR3 runs 11 residues. Germline lookup yields CDR1 MGHDK and CDR2 SYGVNS. CDR3 sequence reads: CASSYLDTQYF. CDR3 DNA: TGTGCCAGCAGTTATTTAGATACGCAGTATTTT.

The genes are TRBV5-4 and TRBJ2-7; D call uncertain. The CDR3 extends over 14 amino acids. The germline CDR1 and CDR2 sequences are SGHNT and YYREEE (reference sequence). V was shortened by 4 bases and J by 9 bases, with 20 bases between the two germline ends. Written as DNA, the CDR3 is TGTGCCAGCAGCATTAGGACCGTCGCAGAGGTGCAGTACTTC. Protein: CASSIRTVAEVQYF.

The V and J genes are TRBV7-2 and TRBJ2-1; D is perhaps TRBD2 (6 bases). V lost 3 bases and J 4 bases, leaving 16 bases between the germline ends. The CDR3 length is 16 residues. CDR1 is SGHTA, CDR2 FQGNSA, per germline. The CDR3 DNA reads TGTGCCAGCAGCTTTCAGGTGCTAGCGAATTACAATGAGCAGTTCTTC. Protein: CASSFQVLANYNEQFF. The full variable domain, in which reference TRBV7-2 and TRBJ2-1 provide the parts outside the CDR3, is GAGVSQSPSNKVTEKGKDVELRCDPISGHTALYWYRQSLGQGLEFLIYFQGNSAPDKSGLPSDRFSAERTGGSVSTLTIQRTQQEDSAVYLCASSFQVLANYNEQFFGPGTRLTVL.

The chain uses TRBV30 and TRBJ1-2; 9 positions match TRBD1. V lost 8 bases to trimming and J lost 8 bases; unmatched junction nucleotides: 9. This CDR3 contains 12 residues. Per the germline V gene, CDR1 is GTSNPN and CDR2 is SVGIG (reference sequence). This chain's CDR3 is CAHRTGEVGYTF. CDR3 nucleotide sequence: TGTGCCCACCGGACAGGGGAGGTAGGCTACACCTTC.

This chain links TRBV7-9 with TRBJ2-7; D perhaps matches TRBD1 (6 bases). Per germline, CDR1 SEHNR and CDR2 FQNEAQ (reference sequence). The V end was cut by 2 bases, the J end by 3 bases, with 8 bases between. The CDR3 is 13 amino acids. CDR3 protein: CASSLFRGYEQYF. CDR3 DNA sequence: TGTGCCAGCAGCTTATTCAGGGGCTACGAGCAGTACTTC.

The count of this clone is one. This chain uses TRBV30 with TRBJ2-6; unclear D gene. The CDR3 covers 16 residues. The V gene lost 3 bases and the J gene lost 4 bases, with 16 bases spanning the gap. CDR1 is GTSNPN, CDR2 SVGIG, per germline (reference sequence). CDR3 in DNA: TGTGCCTGGAGACGTCGAGGCGACTCGGGGGCCAACGTCCTGACTTTC. This sequence encodes CAWRRRGDSGANVLTF.

The rearrangement links TRBV6-5 to TRBJ2-7; 12 positions match TRBD1. Germline V CDR1 and CDR2: MNHEY, SVGAGI. V gave up 4 bases and J gave up 6 bases; unmatched junction bases: 7. The CDR3 extends over 15 amino acids. The CDR3 DNA reads TGTGCCAGCAGTTCCGCCGGGACAGGGGGCGTCGAGCAGTACTTC. It translates to CASSSAGTGGVEQYF.

The V and J genes are TRBV19 and TRBJ2-1; 8 nucleotides match TRBD2. V gave up 3 bases and J gave up 4 bases; unmatched junction bases: 8. Germline V gene data show CDR1 as LNHDA and CDR2 as SQIVND (reference sequence). The CDR3 loop spans 16 amino acids. This CDR3 reads CASSIGAGALYNEQFF. The DNA of the CDR3 is TGTGCCAGTAGTATTGGAGCGGGGGCATTATACAATGAGCAGTTCTTC.

The CDR3 reads CASSRPLGGYTF. The DNA for the CDR3 is TGTGCCAGCAGCCGGCCCTTGGGGGGCTACACCTTC. This chain joins TRBV6-6 and TRBJ1-2; no definite D call. Looked up from germline, CDR1 is MNHNY and CDR2 is SVGAGI (reference sequence). The CDR3 covers 12 residues. Between the trimmed V and J ends, which lost 6 bases and 8 bases, there was a span of 13 bases.

This clone was observed a single time. The chain employs TRBV10-3 and TRBJ2-7; TRBD2 matches 11 bases. There are 15 residues in the CDR3. V dropped 2 bases and J dropped 2; count of bases not matched to a gene: 2. Germline assignment: CDR1 ENHRY and CDR2 SYGVKD. CDR3 DNA: TGTGCCATCAGTGAGCCGGGACTAGCGGCCTACGAGCAGTACTTC. Its protein is CAISEPGLAAYEQYF.

This clone was seen a handful of times. The chain recombines TRBV30 with TRBJ1-3; TRBD1 matches at 7 bases. The CDR3 runs to 11 residues. Germline V CDR1 and CDR2: GTSNPN, SVGIG (reference sequence). Trimming removed 8 bases from V and 9 bases from J; junction bases left unmatched: 7. The CDR3 DNA reads TGTGCCGCGCTAGGGGGCAGCACCATATATTTT. Translation gives CAALGGSTIYF.

This clone was found once. The J gene is TRBJ1-4, the V gene TRBV30, with D possibly being TRBD1 (5 bases). The CDR3 loop spans 12 amino acids. The V end was cut by 5 bases, the J end by 4 bases, with 8 bases between. Germline V gene sequence: CDR1 GTSNPN, CDR2 SVGIG (reference sequence). CDR3 loop: CAWDSHNEKLFF. The CDR3 coding sequence is TGTGCCTGGGACAGCCATAATGAAAAACTGTTTTTT.

V is TRBV5-8 and J is TRBJ2-1; 12 bases match TRBD2. This CDR3 spans 17 amino acids. Germline V gene lookup returns CDR1 SGHTS and CDR2 YDEGEE. The trim removed 3 bases at V and 2 bases at J, leaving 6 bases unmatched. DNA of the CDR3: TGTGCCAGCAGCTCTCCAGGACTAGCGGGAACCTACAATGAGCAGTTCTTC. It specifies CASSSPGLAGTYNEQFF.

V and J are TRBV15 and TRBJ2-7; D is unclear. V dropped 0 bases and J dropped 1 base, with 4 bases sitting between them. Per germline, CDR1 LNHNV and CDR2 YYDKDF (reference sequence). The CDR3 consists of 13 residues. For the CDR3, the DNA is TGTGCCACCAGCAGAGAGCCATCCTACGAGCAGTACTTC. Translation gives CATSREPSYEQYF.